Each of the 8 T cell receptor beta chains below was sequenced from the same sample in a study of shared clonotypes between healthy human individuals. Clones were sequenced by immunoSEQ multiplex PCR, and TCRdb holds only the in-frame ones, with some missing. The sample includes around 600,000 clones, 85% to 95% of them seen just once. Naivety among CD8 cells was defined by CD45RO negativity and positive CCR7 selection, thereby excluding terminally differentiated effector memory CD45RA+ cells. What was sequenced was naive CD8+ T cells sorted from blood. The receptors originated from a woman aged 25 to 39 in good health.

CDR3 sequence (DNA): TGTGCCAGCAGCTTAGTATCAGGGGCCTACAATGAGCAGTTCTTC. Its protein product is CASSLVSGAYNEQFF. V gene TRBV7-9 combines with J gene TRBJ2-1, with D maybe TRBD1 (6 bases). The CDR3 runs 15 residues. V lost 1 base and J lost 2, with 9 bases in between. The germline V gene has CDR1 SEHNR and CDR2 FQNEAQ (reference sequence).

J is TRBJ1-1 and V is TRBV10-1; D is perhaps TRBD1 (5 bases). This CDR3 region has 14 residues. Germline V gene lookup returns CDR1 WNHNN and CDR2 SYGVQD (reference sequence). The V end was cut by 3 bases, the J end by 5 bases, with 13 bases between. CDR3 DNA sequence: TGCGCCAGCAGTGAAACGAGGGGTAGGACTGAAGCTTTCTTT. Translating gives CASSETRGRTEAFF.

V usage is TRBV27 and J usage is TRBJ2-3, with a tentative D call TRBD2 (6 bases). Germline V gene data show CDR1 as MNHEY and CDR2 as SMNVEV (reference sequence). V lost 5 bases to trimming and J lost 6 bases, with 12 bases between them. The CDR3 totals 13 residues. The CDR3 loop is CASSPARGDTQYF. CDR3 in DNA: TGTGCCAGCAGTCCCGCCCGGGGGGATACGCAGTATTTT.

The chain couples TRBV6-5 to TRBJ1-1; tentative D call: TRBD1 (5 bases). The CDR3 length is 14 residues. V dropped 4 bases and J dropped 5 bases, with 14 bases sitting between them. Per germline, CDR1 MNHEY and CDR2 SVGAGI. The CDR3 is CASSSTGLGTEAFF. CDR3 coding DNA: TGTGCCAGCAGTTCTACAGGCCTGGGGACTGAAGCTTTCTTT.

The V gene is TRBV10-2, the J gene TRBJ1-2; D uncertain. The V gene lost 3 bases and the J gene lost 8 bases, with 7 bases spanning the gap. This CDR3 contains 11 residues. Germline CDR1 reads WSHSY; CDR2 reads SAAADI. CDR3 DNA sequence: TGCGCCAGCAGTGACACTGGGGGCTACACCTTC. This codes for CASSDTGGYTF.

V usage is TRBV28 and J usage is TRBJ2-7; D might be TRBD1 or TRBD2, each matching 5 bases. The CDR3 loop spans 15 amino acids. CDR1 MDHEN and CDR2 SYDVKM come from the germline V gene. Trimming shortened V by 4 bases and J by 0 bases, and 13 bases separated the two germline ends. The CDR3, as DNA: TGTGCCAGCAGTTATTCCGGGACCCCCTCCTACGAGCAGTACTTC. Protein: CASSYSGTPSYEQYF.

This chain connects TRBV25-1 to TRBJ2-7; possible D gene TRBD1, 7 bases. The CDR3 covers 13 residues. Germline assignment: CDR1 MGHDK and CDR2 SYGVNS. V lost 9 bases, J lost 7 bases, and 19 bases lay in between. CDR3 in DNA: TGTGCCAGTAACAGGGGAGGATTAGGGGAGCAGTACTTC. Translated: CASNRGGLGEQYF.

The chain employs TRBV14 and TRBJ2-5; 8 bases fit TRBD1. Germline CDR1 and CDR2: SGHDN and FVKESK. The CDR3 loop spans 15 amino acids. Germline trimming cut 4 bases from V and 12 bases from J; bases unmatched to any gene: 16. The chain's CDR3 is CASSRTGTGNLWEYF. CDR3 coding DNA: TGTGCCAGCAGCCGAACCGGGACAGGAAACCTATGGGAGTACTTC.